This T cell receptor beta chain was retrieved from a study of CD8 T cells in Susac syndrome. RNA, at about 0.45 to 1 ug, was reverse transcribed with random hexamers. Amplification of TCR beta CDR3 used immunoSEQ multiplex PCR across 54 Vbeta and 13 Jbeta. Each CDR3 protein gets one entry after TCRdb re-called the immunoSEQ multiplex PCR reads with MiXCR. The data contain roughly 150,000 distinct CDR3 sequences, 90% to 95% of them singletons. Negative isolation was applied to CD8+ and CD4+ T cells, and FACS enrichment was applied to TEMRA cells. This CDR3 has 11 amino acids. Germline V gives CDR1 SQVTM, CDR2 ANQGSEA. The V end lost 5 bases, the J end lost 3 bases, and 7 bases lay between the germline ends.

This TCR derives from a human donor with multiple sclerosis. The material sequenced was CD8+ T cells from PBMCs. This chain uses TRBV29-1 with TRBJ1-1, with D maybe TRBD1 (6 bases). The CDR3 DNA follows: TGCAGCGTTTCAGGGGACACTGAAGCTTTCTTT. It is translated as CSVSGDTEAFF.